This T cell receptor (beta chain) was obtained from a study of blood T cell repertoires in COVID-19. About the research overall: The United States, Italy and Spain provided the acute and convalescent COVID-19 samples. In each case, the material was cDNA or gDNA derived from T cells, B-cell-depleted T cells, or PBMCs.

Details on this clone: The same CDR3 can be traced to other DNA sequences in this sample.

In the original workflow: Amplifying reference gene primers gave estimates of nucleated cell counts. Generated by immunoSEQ multiplex PCR, the TCRdb table keeps only in-frame clones and is missing some. Clone size and the V and J calls come from that table; the DNA yielded D and trimming. The data hold about 260,000 clones, with approximately 80% observed a single time. This CDR3 has 14 residues. The ends were cut back, 2 bases at V and 1 base at J, with 8 bases in the middle. CDR1 is LGHDT and CDR2 is YNNKEL in the germline V gene (reference sequence). The J gene is TRBJ1-1, the V gene TRBV3-1 (or the pseudogene TRBV3-2), with D possibly matching TRBD1 (6 bases). This receptor was taken from a man in his 60s with acute or convalescent COVID-19. Sequenced: peripheral blood. The chain's CDR3 is CASSQLTGNTEAFF. The CDR3 DNA reads TGTGCCAGCAGCCAATTGACAGGGAACACTGAAGCTTTCTTT.